This T cell receptor beta chain was profiled in a study of T cell changes during pregnancy in multiple sclerosis. This CDR3 has 16 amino acids. Trimming removed 1 base from V and 8 bases from J, with 20 bases in between. Germline lookup yields CDR1 SNHLY and CDR2 FYNNEI. Libraries were prepared by immunoSEQ multiplex PCR; TCRdb keeps only in-frame clonotypes and omits some of them. The sample shows around 95,000 clones, around 92% of them seen only once. This sample comprised peripheral blood, obtained after pregnancy. The chain couples TRBV2 to TRBJ1-1; possibly TRBD1 for D (5 bases). The TCR was taken from a female donor with multiple sclerosis, enrolled in a pregnancy study. The DNA of the CDR3 is TGTGCCAGCAGTGAAGAGGCAGGGAGGAGAAATTGGGAAGCTTTCTTT. Translating gives CASSEEAGRRNWEAFF.